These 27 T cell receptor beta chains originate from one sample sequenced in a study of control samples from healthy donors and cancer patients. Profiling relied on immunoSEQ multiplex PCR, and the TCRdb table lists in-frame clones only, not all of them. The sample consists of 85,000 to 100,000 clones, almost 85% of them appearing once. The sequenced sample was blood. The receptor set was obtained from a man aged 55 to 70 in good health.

CDR3: CASSEEGGGHPNTEAFF. CDR3 coding DNA: TGTGCCAGCAGTGAAGAGGGGGGGGGACACCCGAACACTGAAGCTTTCTTT. This chain links TRBV6-1 with TRBJ1-1; D perhaps matches TRBD1 (6 bases). Deletions cut 1 base from V and 1 base from J, with 16 bases between. Germline V gives CDR1 MNHNS, CDR2 SASEGT. The CDR3 runs to 17 residues.

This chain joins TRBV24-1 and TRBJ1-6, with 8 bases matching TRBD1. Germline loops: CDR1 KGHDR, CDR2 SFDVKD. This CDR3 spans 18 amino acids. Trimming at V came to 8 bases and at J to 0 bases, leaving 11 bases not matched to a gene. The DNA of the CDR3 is TGTGCCACCACCCAGAGGACAGGGTCAGGCTCCTATAATTCACCCCTCCACTTT. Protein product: CATTQRTGSGSYNSPLHF.

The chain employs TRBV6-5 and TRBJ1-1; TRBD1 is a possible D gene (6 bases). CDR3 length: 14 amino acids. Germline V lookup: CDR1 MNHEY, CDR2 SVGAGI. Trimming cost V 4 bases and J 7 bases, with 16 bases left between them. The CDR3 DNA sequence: TGTGCCAGCAGTTCCCTGGGGGCGCCGGGTGAAGCTTTCTTT. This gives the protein CASSSLGAPGEAFF.

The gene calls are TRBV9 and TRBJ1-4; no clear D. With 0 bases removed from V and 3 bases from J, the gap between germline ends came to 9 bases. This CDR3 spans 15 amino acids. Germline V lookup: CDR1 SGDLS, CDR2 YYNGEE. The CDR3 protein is CASSVVGAANEKLFF. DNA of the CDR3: TGTGCCAGCAGCGTAGTGGGTGCGGCTAATGAAAAACTGTTTTTT.

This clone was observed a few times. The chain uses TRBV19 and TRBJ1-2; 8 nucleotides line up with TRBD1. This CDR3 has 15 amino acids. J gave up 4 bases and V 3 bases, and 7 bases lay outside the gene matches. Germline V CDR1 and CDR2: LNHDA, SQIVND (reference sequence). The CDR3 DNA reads TGTGCCAGTAGTATCGACAGGGGTATGGGCTATGGCTACACCTTC. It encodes CASSIDRGMGYGYTF.

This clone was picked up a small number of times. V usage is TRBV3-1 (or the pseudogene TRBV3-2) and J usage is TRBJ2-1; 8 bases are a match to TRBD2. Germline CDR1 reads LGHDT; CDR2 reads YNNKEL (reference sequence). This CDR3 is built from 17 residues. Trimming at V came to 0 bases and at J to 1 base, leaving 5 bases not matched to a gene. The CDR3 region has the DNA TGTGCCAGCAGCCAAGAGTCAGCGGGAGTGTCCTACAATGAGCAGTTCTTC. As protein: CASSQESAGVSYNEQFF.

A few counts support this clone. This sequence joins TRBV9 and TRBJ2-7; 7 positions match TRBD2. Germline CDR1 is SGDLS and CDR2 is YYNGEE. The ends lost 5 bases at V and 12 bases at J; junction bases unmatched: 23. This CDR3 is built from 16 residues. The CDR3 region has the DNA TGTGCCAGCAGTGATACCTATAGGGAGGGCCGGGCTCCACGGTACTTC. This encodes CASSDTYREGRAPRYF.

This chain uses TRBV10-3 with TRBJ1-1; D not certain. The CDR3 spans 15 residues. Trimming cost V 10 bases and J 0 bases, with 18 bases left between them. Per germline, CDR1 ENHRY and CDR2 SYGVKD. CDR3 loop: CATLGREGLNTEAFF. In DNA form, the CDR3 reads TGTGCCACCCTTGGCCGGGAGGGCTTGAACACTGAAGCTTTCTTT.

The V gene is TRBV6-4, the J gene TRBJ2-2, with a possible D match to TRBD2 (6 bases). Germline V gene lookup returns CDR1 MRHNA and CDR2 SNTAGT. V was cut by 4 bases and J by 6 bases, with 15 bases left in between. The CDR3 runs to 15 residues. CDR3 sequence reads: CASSARGRNAGELFF. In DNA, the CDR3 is TGTGCCAGCAGTGCTCGGGGGAGGAATGCCGGGGAGCTGTTTTTT.

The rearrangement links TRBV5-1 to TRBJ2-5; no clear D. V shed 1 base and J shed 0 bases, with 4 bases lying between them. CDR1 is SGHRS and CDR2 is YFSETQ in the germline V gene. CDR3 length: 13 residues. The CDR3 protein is CASSLSNQETQYF. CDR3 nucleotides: TGCGCCAGCAGCTTGAGCAACCAAGAGACCCAGTACTTC.

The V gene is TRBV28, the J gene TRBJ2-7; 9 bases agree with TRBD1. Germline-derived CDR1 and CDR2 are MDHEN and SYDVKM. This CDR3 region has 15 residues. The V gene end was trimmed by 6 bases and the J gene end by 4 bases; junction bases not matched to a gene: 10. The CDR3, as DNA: TGTGCCAGCAGCCCGGGACAGGGTGTCGGGTACGAGCAGTACTTC. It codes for CASSPGQGVGYEQYF. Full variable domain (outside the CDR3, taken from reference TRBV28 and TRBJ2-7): DVKVTQSSRYLVKRTGEKVFLECVQDMDHENMFWYRQDPGLGLRLIYFSYDVKMKEKGDIPEGYSVSREKKERFSLILESASTNQTSMYLCASSPGQGVGYEQYFGPGTRLTVT.

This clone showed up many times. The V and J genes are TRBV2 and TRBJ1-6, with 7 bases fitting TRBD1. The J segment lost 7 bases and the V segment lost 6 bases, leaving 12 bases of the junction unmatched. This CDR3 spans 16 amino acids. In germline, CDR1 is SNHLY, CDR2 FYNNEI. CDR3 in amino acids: CASRPTGSPRNSPLHF. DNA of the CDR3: TGTGCCAGCAGACCGACAGGGAGCCCAAGGAATTCACCCCTCCACTTT.

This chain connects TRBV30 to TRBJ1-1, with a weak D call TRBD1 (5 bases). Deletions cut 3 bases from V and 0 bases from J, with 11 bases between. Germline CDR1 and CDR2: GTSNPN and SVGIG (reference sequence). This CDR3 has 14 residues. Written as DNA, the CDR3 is TGTGCCTGGAGGTCCGGGACGGTGAACACTGAAGCTTTCTTT. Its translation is CAWRSGTVNTEAFF.

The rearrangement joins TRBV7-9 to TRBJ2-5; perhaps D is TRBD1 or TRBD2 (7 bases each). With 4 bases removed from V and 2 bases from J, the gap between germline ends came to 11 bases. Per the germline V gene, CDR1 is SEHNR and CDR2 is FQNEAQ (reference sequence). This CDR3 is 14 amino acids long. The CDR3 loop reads CASSSQGGQETQYF. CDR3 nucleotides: TGTGCCAGCAGCTCCCAGGGGGGGCAAGAGACCCAGTACTTC. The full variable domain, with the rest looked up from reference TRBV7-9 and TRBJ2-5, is DTGVSQNPRHKITKRGQNVTFRCDPISEHNRLYWYRQTLGQGPEFLTYFQNEAQLEKSRLLSDRFSAERPKGSFSTLEIQRTEQGDSAMYLCASSSQGGQETQYFGPGTRLLVL.

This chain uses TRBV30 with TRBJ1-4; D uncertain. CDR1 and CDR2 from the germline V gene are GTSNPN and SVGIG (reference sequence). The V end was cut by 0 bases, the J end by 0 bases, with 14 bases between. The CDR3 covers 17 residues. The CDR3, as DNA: TGTGCCTGGAGTGTCTTCGGTTATCACACAACTAATGAAAAACTGTTTTTT. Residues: CAWSVFGYHTTNEKLFF.

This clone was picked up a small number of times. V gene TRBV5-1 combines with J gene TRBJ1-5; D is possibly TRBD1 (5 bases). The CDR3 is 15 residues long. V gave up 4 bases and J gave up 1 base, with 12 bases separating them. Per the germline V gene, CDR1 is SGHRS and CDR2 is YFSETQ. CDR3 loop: CASSPGGFSNQPQHF. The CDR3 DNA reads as TGCGCCAGCAGCCCCGGGGGGTTCAGCAATCAGCCCCAGCATTTT.

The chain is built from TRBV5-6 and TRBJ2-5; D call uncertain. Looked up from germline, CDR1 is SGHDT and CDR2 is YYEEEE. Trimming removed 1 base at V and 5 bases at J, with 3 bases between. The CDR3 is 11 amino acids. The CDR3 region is CASSLMETQYF. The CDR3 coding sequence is TGTGCCAGCAGCTTGATGGAGACCCAGTACTTC.

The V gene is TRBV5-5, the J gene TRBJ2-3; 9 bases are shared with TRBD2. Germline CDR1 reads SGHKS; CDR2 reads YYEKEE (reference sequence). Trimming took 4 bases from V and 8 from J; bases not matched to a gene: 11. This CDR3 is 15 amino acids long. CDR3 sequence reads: CASSTSSGDAGTQYF. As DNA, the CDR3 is TGTGCCAGCAGCACTTCTAGCGGGGACGCTGGTACGCAGTATTTT.

The CDR3 protein is CASTTPGSYEQYF. Here the CDR3 DNA reads TGTGCCAGCACGACTCCCGGCTCCTACGAGCAGTACTTC. The chain combines TRBV2 with TRBJ2-7; no clear D gene. V shed 7 bases and J shed 0 bases, with 10 bases lying between them. Germline V gene data show CDR1 as SNHLY and CDR2 as FYNNEI. This CDR3 is built from 13 residues. The full variable domain, in which reference TRBV2 and TRBJ2-7 provide the parts outside the CDR3, is EPEVTQTPSHQVTQMGQEVILRCVPISNHLYFYWYRQILGQKVEFLVSFYNNEISEKSEIFDDQFSVERPDGSNFTLKIRSTKLEDSAMYFCASTTPGSYEQYFGPGTRLTVT.

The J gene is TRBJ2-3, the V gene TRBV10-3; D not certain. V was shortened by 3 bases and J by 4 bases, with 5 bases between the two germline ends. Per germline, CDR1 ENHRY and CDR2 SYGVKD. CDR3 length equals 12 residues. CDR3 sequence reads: CAISEPADTQYF. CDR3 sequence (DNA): TGTGCCATCAGTGAACCAGCAGATACGCAGTATTTT.

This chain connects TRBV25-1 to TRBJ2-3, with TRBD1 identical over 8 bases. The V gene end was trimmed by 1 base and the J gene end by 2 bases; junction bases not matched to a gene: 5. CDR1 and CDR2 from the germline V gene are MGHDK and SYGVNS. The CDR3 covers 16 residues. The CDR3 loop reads CASSESTGGHTDTQYF. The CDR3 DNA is TGTGCCAGCAGTGAATCCACAGGGGGACACACAGATACGCAGTATTTT.

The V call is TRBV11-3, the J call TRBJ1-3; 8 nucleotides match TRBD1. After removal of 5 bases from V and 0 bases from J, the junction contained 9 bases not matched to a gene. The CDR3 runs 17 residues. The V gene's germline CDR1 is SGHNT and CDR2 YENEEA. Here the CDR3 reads CASSRGTGPDSGNTIYF. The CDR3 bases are TGTGCCAGCAGCAGAGGGACAGGTCCCGACTCTGGAAACACCATATATTTT.

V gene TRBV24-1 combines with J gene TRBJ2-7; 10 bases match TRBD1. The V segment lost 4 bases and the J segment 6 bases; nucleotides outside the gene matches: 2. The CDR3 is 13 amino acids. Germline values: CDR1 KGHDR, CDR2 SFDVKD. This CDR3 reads CATSEWTGGEQYF. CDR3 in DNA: TGTGCCACCAGTGAGTGGACAGGGGGCGAGCAGTACTTC.

In DNA form, the CDR3 reads TGTGCCTGGAGTGTGGACTGGCTTCAGCAGTACTTC. Protein product: CAWSVDWLQQYF. This sequence joins TRBV30 and TRBJ2-7, with D possibly being TRBD2 (5 bases). Deletions cut 0 bases from V and 8 bases from J, with 11 bases between. The CDR3 contains 12 residues. Germline CDR1 and CDR2: GTSNPN and SVGIG (reference sequence).

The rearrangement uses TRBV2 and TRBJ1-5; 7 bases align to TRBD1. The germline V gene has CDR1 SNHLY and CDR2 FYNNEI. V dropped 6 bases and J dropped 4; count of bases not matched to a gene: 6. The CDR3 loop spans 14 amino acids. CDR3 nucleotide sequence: TGTGCCAGCAGGGGACAGAGCCAAAATCAGCCCCAGCATTTT. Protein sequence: CASRGQSQNQPQHF.

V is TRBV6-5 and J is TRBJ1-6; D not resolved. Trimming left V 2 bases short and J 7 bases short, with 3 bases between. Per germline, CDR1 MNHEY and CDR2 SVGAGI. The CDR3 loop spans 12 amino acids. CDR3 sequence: CASSYGNSPLHF. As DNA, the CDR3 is TGTGCCAGCAGTTACGGGAATTCACCCCTCCACTTT.

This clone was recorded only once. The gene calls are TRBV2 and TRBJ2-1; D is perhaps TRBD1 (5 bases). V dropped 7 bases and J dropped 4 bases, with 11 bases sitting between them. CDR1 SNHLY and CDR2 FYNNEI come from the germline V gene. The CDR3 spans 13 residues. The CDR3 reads CASKGASYNEQFF. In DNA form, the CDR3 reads TGTGCCAGCAAAGGGGCCTCATACAATGAGCAGTTCTTC. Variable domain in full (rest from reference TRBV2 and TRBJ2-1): EPEVTQTPSHQVTQMGQEVILRCVPISNHLYFYWYRQILGQKVEFLVSFYNNEISEKSEIFDDQFSVERPDGSNFTLKIRSTKLEDSAMYFCASKGASYNEQFFGPGTRLTVL.